The sequence of this T cell receptor beta chain was determined in a study of blood T cell repertoires in COVID-19. Sequencing was performed with immunoSEQ multiplex PCR; in TCRdb, only in-frame clones are kept and a portion is missing. The sample holds under 300,000 clones, around 90% seen once. In its sample, this clone was seen once. Germline V gives CDR1 LNHDA, CDR2 SQIVND (reference sequence). CDR3 length equals 13 residues. V was pared by 3 bases and J by 9 bases, with 12 bases between. Sequenced material: PBMCs or T cells enriched from blood (not recorded which). The TCR comes from a woman aged 25-40 years with acute COVID-19. The chain uses TRBV19 and TRBJ2-1; tentative D call: TRBD1 (5 bases). CDR3 sequence (DNA): TGTGCCAGTAGTATTTTTCCAGGGCCTGAGCAGTTCTTC. It specifies CASSIFPGPEQFF.